One sample yielded the 27 T cell receptor beta chains listed below, sequenced in a study of blood T cell repertoires in COVID-19 (dated by TCRdb to the early 2020s). The library was obtained by the immunoSEQ multiplex PCR assay. TCRdb took this table from immuneACCESS and kept in-frame rearrangements with V and J called. Such tables lack part of the clones; where checked against another copy, unresolved V genes explain under half of the gap, and the rest is unexplained. This sample comprises roughly 520,000 clones, roughly 90% of them detected only once. Of the sample, approximately 2% falls within the top ten clones. Sequenced input: PBMCs or T cells enriched from blood (not recorded which). Receptors originate from a woman aged 40 to 50 who had recovered from COVID-19.

This chain uses TRBV27 with TRBJ1-6; 11 positions agree with TRBD1. Germline values: CDR1 MNHEY, CDR2 SMNVEV (reference sequence). Germline trimming cut 5 bases from V and 8 bases from J; bases unmatched to any gene: 11. The CDR3 is 17 amino acids. The CDR3 sequence: CASSPHHRTGGHSPLHF. The CDR3 coding sequence is TGTGCCAGCAGTCCCCACCATCGGACAGGGGGCCATTCACCCCTCCACTTT.

The chain recombines TRBV11-2 with TRBJ1-1, with 9 positions matching TRBD1. Looked up from germline, CDR1 is SGHAT and CDR2 is FQNNGV. V was pared by 5 bases and J by 1 base, with 11 bases of the junction left unmatched. CDR3 length equals 17 residues. The CDR3 coding sequence is TGTGCCAGCAGCCACACAAGGACAGGGGTTTCGAACACTGAAGCTTTCTTT. Translated, it gives CASSHTRTGVSNTEAFF. The full variable domain, with the rest looked up from reference TRBV11-2 and TRBJ1-1, is EAGVAQSPRYKIIEKRQSVAFWCNPISGHATLYWYQQILGQGPKLLIQFQNNGVVDDSQLPKDRFSAERLKGVDSTLKIQPAKLEDSAVYLCASSHTRTGVSNTEAFFGQGTRLTVV.

The rearrangement links TRBV14 to TRBJ1-4, with D unclear. The CDR3 is 15 residues long. Germline loops: CDR1 SGHDN, CDR2 FVKESK. Trimming removed 4 bases at V and 7 bases at J, with 16 bases between. The CDR3 DNA is TGTGCCAGCAGCCCAAACCGGGATCTAGGTGAAAAACTGTTTTTT. Amino acid sequence: CASSPNRDLGEKLFF. Drawing the rest from reference TRBV14 and TRBJ1-4, the complete variable domain is EAGVTQFPSHSVIEKGQTVTLRCDPISGHDNLYWYRRVMGKEIKFLLHFVKESKQDESGMPNNRFLAERTGGTYSTLKVQPAELEDSGVYFCASSPNRDLGEKLFFGSGTQLSVL.

The chain employs TRBV24-1 and TRBJ2-5, with D possibly TRBD1 on 7 matching bases. The CDR3 is 15 amino acids. The V gene's germline CDR1 is KGHDR and CDR2 SFDVKD. V was pared by 4 bases and J by 6 bases, with 17 bases between. The CDR3 sequence: CATSDPGGRGKTQYF. CDR3 sequence (DNA): TGTGCCACCAGTGACCCCGGGGGCAGGGGGAAGACCCAGTACTTC.

The count of this clone is one. The chain couples TRBV13 to TRBJ1-1, with TRBD1 as a possible D gene (5 bases). V lost 1 base and J lost 1, with 7 bases in between. The CDR3 has 14 residues. Germline CDR1 and CDR2: PRHDT and FYEKMQ (reference sequence). CDR3 sequence: CASSLDGANTEAFF. The CDR3 DNA reads as TGTGCCAGCAGCTTAGATGGGGCGAACACTGAAGCTTTCTTT.

The chain combines TRBV7-6 with TRBJ2-1, with 8 bases identical to TRBD2. Germline V gives CDR1 SGHVS, CDR2 FNYEAQ. This CDR3 spans 13 amino acids. The ends lost 4 bases at V and 6 bases at J; junction bases unmatched: 2. In nucleotides, the CDR3 is TGTGCCAGCAGCTCCGGGACTAGCAATGAGCAGTTCTTC. The encoded protein is CASSSGTSNEQFF.

This clone turned up a few times. The gene calls are TRBV7-8 and TRBJ1-5; 7 positions match TRBD1. The CDR3 has 18 amino acids. V shed 5 bases and J 5 bases; nucleotides not matched to a gene: 18. In germline, CDR1 is SGHVS, CDR2 FQNEAQ. CDR3 bases: TGTGCCAGCAGCCAAGGGCGGACAGGACCACGGCGGGATCAGCCCCAGCATTTT. Protein sequence: CASSQGRTGPRRDQPQHF.

The rearrangement links TRBV9 to TRBJ2-1; weak D call: TRBD2 (5 bases). Germline assignment: CDR1 SGDLS and CDR2 YYNGEE. The V gene lost 0 bases and the J gene lost 3 bases, with 10 bases spanning the gap. The CDR3 has 15 residues. CDR3 loop: CASSVGRSGYNEQFF. The CDR3 DNA follows: TGTGCCAGCAGCGTAGGTAGAAGCGGCTACAATGAGCAGTTCTTC.

This sequence joins TRBV5-1 and TRBJ2-1; 7 bases align to TRBD1. This CDR3 is 15 amino acids long. Germline CDR1 is SGHRS and CDR2 is YFSETQ. Trimming removed 4 bases from V and 2 bases from J; junction bases left unmatched: 6. CDR3 loop: CASSVTGTAYNEQFF. In nucleotides, the CDR3 is TGCGCCAGCAGCGTTACCGGGACAGCCTACAATGAGCAGTTCTTC.

The CDR3 is CASSLEWGGGHGDTQYF. DNA for the CDR3: TGTGCCAGCAGCTTAGAATGGGGAGGAGGACACGGGGATACGCAGTATTTT. The rearrangement joins TRBV7-9 to TRBJ2-3, with D possibly TRBD2 on 6 matching bases. The V end was cut by 1 base, the J end by 6 bases, with 20 bases between. The CDR3 runs to 17 residues. Germline V lookup: CDR1 SEHNR, CDR2 FQNEAQ (reference sequence).

The chain combines TRBV15 with TRBJ1-1; D gene unclear. The germline gives CDR1 LNHNV, CDR2 YYDKDF (reference sequence). V lost 2 bases and J 12 bases, leaving 16 bases between the germline ends. This CDR3 region has 13 residues. CDR3 region: CATSRRDTGETFF. The DNA for the CDR3 is TGTGCCACCAGCAGACGCGACACCGGTGAGACTTTCTTT.

CDR3 in amino acids: CASSPPGILSVYGYTF. CDR3 in DNA: TGTGCCAGCAGTCCCCCCGGGATCCTTTCTGTCTATGGCTACACCTTC. The chain employs TRBV27 and TRBJ1-2; D is ambiguous. Germline CDR1 is MNHEY and CDR2 is SMNVEV (reference sequence). V was cut by 5 bases and J by 4 bases, with 20 bases left in between. This CDR3 has 16 amino acids.

The genes are TRBV5-1 and TRBJ1-1; the D gene is possibly TRBD1 (5 bases). The CDR3 is 16 residues long. The ends were cut back, 4 bases at V and 6 bases at J, with 22 bases in the middle. Germline-derived CDR1 and CDR2 are SGHRS and YFSETQ. CDR3 bases: TGCGCCAGCAGCGATTACACCCGGGGGGTTATCGCTGAAGCTTTCTTT. Translating it yields CASSDYTRGVIAEAFF.

This chain links TRBV12-3 or TRBV12-4 with TRBJ2-2, with D unclear. The V end lost 7 bases, the J end lost 2 bases, and 8 bases lay between the germline ends. CDR3 length equals 13 residues. CDR3 sequence: CASIITNTGELFF. The CDR3, as DNA: TGTGCCAGCATTATTACAAACACCGGGGAGCTGTTTTTT.

This clone was observed many times. The J gene is TRBJ2-1, the V gene TRBV4-1; D is ambiguous. Germline V gene sequence: CDR1 MGHRA, CDR2 YSYEKL. The CDR3 extends over 11 amino acids. V was cut by 2 bases and J by 9 bases, with 5 bases left in between. The CDR3 here is CASSQRSEQFF. CDR3 DNA: TGCGCCAGCAGCCAAAGGAGTGAGCAGTTCTTC.

V is TRBV30 and J is TRBJ1-6; D remains ambiguous. CDR1 is GTSNPN and CDR2 is SVGIG in the germline V gene (reference sequence). The CDR3 totals 12 residues. The V end lost 2 bases, the J end lost 6 bases, and 5 bases lay between the germline ends. CDR3 sequence (DNA): TGTGCCTGGAGTCAGGTTAATTCACCCCTCCACTTT. It yields the protein CAWSQVNSPLHF.

The chain links TRBV7-9 to TRBJ2-6; 11 bases fit TRBD1. V dropped 2 bases and J dropped 0; count of bases not matched to a gene: 6. This CDR3 has 19 amino acids. CDR1 is SEHNR and CDR2 is FQNEAQ in the germline V gene (reference sequence). CDR3 coding DNA: TGTGCCAGCAGCTTAAGGAGGGGACAGGGGGACTCTGGGGCCAACGTCCTGACTTTC. It translates to CASSLRRGQGDSGANVLTF.

To note about this clone: One end of the junction fails to match germline, which may point to a read error. For the CDR3, the DNA is TGTGCCAGCTCGGGGGACTCCGGCACTCCGAACTTC. Its protein is CASSGDSGTPNF. This chain uses TRBV18 with TRBJ2-7, with D perhaps matching TRBD2 (6 bases). CDR3 length: 12 amino acids. From germline, CDR1 is KGHSH and CDR2 LQKENI.

The chain joins TRBV27 to TRBJ1-2; D not resolved. Germline CDR1 MNHEY, CDR2 SMNVEV (reference sequence). V shed 0 bases and J shed 7 bases, with 9 bases lying between them. The CDR3 sequence is 13 residues long. CDR3 loop: CASSLSGLLGYTF. The CDR3 DNA reads TGTGCCAGCAGTTTATCTGGACTTCTTGGCTACACCTTC.

This rearrangement joins TRBV30 to TRBJ1-5; maybe TRBD1 (6 bases). The CDR3 loop spans 14 amino acids. Trimming took 2 bases from V and 3 from J, leaving 11 bases between them. The germline V gene has CDR1 GTSNPN and CDR2 SVGIG (reference sequence). Here the CDR3 DNA reads TGTGCCTGGAGTTACGACAGGACCAATCAGCCCCAGCATTTT. Encoded protein: CAWSYDRTNQPQHF.

The genes are TRBV18 and TRBJ1-4; 7 bases agree with TRBD1. The germline CDR1 and CDR2 sequences are KGHSH and LQKENI. The CDR3 is 15 residues long. Trimming removed 6 bases from V and 6 bases from J; junction bases left unmatched: 10. The CDR3 region has the DNA TGTGCCAGCTCGCTCTCAGGGGGGAATGATGAAAAACTGTTTTTT. Translation gives CASSLSGGNDEKLFF.

This clone has only a few counts. J is TRBJ2-7 and V is TRBV12-5; 15 nucleotides line up with TRBD2. The ends lost 5 bases at V and 7 bases at J; junction bases unmatched: 6. CDR1 and CDR2 (germline): LGHNT, FRNRAP. CDR3 length: 15 amino acids. The DNA for the CDR3 is TGTGCTAGTGGTCCCGGGACTAGCGGGAGGTGGGAGCAGTACTTC. This encodes CASGPGTSGRWEQYF.

The V gene is TRBV7-9, the J gene TRBJ2-1, with 9 bases matching TRBD2. Losses at the gene ends were 3 bases for V and 9 bases for J; bases not matched to a gene: 3. The CDR3 length is 13 residues. Germline CDR1 and CDR2: SEHNR and FQNEAQ (reference sequence). In nucleotides, the CDR3 is TGTGCCAGCAGCTTGAGCGGGGGGCCTGAGCAGTTCTTC. As protein: CASSLSGGPEQFF. Supplemented by reference TRBV7-9 and TRBJ2-1, the full variable domain reads DTGVSQNPRHKITKRGQNVTFRCDPISEHNRLYWYRQTLGQGPEFLTYFQNEAQLEKSRLLSDRFSAERPKGSFSTLEIQRTEQGDSAMYLCASSLSGGPEQFFGPGTRLTVL.

V and J are TRBV5-1 and TRBJ2-7, with a tentative D call TRBD1 (6 bases). Germline CDR1 and CDR2: SGHRS and YFSETQ. V shed 4 bases and J shed 1 base, with 18 bases lying between them. CDR3 size: 16 residues. The chain's CDR3 is CASSTQPRTDSYEQYF. DNA of the CDR3: TGCGCCAGCAGCACCCAACCTAGGACAGATTCCTACGAGCAGTACTTC.

The chain links TRBV12-5 to TRBJ1-5, with D perhaps matching TRBD1 (6 bases). V lost 5 bases, J lost 9 bases, and 17 bases lay in between. Germline V gene sequence: CDR1 LGHNT, CDR2 FRNRAP. The CDR3 contains 14 residues. Here the CDR3 reads CASGPDSGIVPQHF. CDR3 nucleotide sequence: TGTGCTAGTGGTCCGGACAGCGGGATCGTGCCCCAGCATTTT.

The table lists this clone with many counts. The rearrangement uses TRBV30 and TRBJ1-2, with 7 bases aligning to TRBD1. V dropped 3 bases and J dropped 4; count of bases not matched to a gene: 8. This CDR3 has 14 amino acids. In germline, CDR1 is GTSNPN, CDR2 SVGIG (reference sequence). CDR3 region: CAWRRGRGAYGYTF. In nucleotides, the CDR3 is TGTGCCTGGAGGCGAGGCAGGGGGGCCTATGGCTACACCTTC.

The V and J genes are TRBV2 and TRBJ2-1; 13 bases are a match to TRBD2. CDR1 is SNHLY, CDR2 FYNNEI, per germline. CDR3 size: 14 residues. Trimming took 4 bases from V and 7 from J; bases not matched to a gene: 1. In nucleotides, the CDR3 is TGTGCCAGCAGTGGGACTAGCGGGAGAAATGAGCAGTTCTTC. Encoded protein: CASSGTSGRNEQFF.